The T cell receptor beta chain under discussion was sequenced for a study of T cells in Graves' hyperthyroidism and ophthalmopathy. The authors took PBMCs from roughly 9.5 ml fresh peripheral blood. What was amplified from RNA transcripts were TCR beta CDR3 regions. First-round RT-PCR with HTBI primers amplified the TCR CDR3 region. TCRdb passed the multiplex PCR reads through MiXCR, listing each CDR3 protein once. The top ten clones hold more than 60% of a sample with roughly 400,000 distinct CDR3 sequences, about 25% of them seen once. The CDR3 consists of 15 residues. The ends were cut back, 3 bases at V and 0 bases at J, with 11 bases in the middle. The germline gives CDR1 SGHAT, CDR2 FQNNGV. In this sample, this clonotype turned up many times. Its antigen remains unknown. Study-level points and caveats: Most thyroid clonotypes with frequency above 0.001 were detected in blood. Separating ophthalmopathy from stable hyperthyroidism was achieved by a 13 V-J model.

Sequenced: blood. The chain uses TRBV11-2 and TRBJ1-1, with D possibly being TRBD1 (5 bases). The TCR comes from a man aged 45-60 years with Graves' hyperthyroidism. CDR3 coding DNA: TGTGCCAGCAGCTTGAACAGGAGACTGAACACTGAAGCTTTCTTT. Translation gives CASSLNRRLNTEAFF.